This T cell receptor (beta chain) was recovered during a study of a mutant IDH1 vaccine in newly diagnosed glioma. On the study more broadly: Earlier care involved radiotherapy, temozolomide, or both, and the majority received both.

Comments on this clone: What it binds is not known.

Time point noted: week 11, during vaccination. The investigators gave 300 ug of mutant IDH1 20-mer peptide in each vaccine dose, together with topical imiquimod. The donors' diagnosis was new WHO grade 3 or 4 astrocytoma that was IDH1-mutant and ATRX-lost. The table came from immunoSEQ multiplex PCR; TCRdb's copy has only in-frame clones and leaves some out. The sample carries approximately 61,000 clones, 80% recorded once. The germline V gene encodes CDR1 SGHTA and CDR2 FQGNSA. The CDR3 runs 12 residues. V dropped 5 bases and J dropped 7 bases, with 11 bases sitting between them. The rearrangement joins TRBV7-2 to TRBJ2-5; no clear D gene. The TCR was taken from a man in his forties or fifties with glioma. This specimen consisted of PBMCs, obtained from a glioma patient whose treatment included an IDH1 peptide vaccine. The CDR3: CASSLKYGTQYF. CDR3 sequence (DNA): TGTGCCAGCAGCCTCAAATATGGGACCCAGTACTTC. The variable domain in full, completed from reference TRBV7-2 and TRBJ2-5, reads GAGVSQSPSNKVTEKGKDVELRCDPISGHTALYWYRQSLGQGLEFLIYFQGNSAPDKSGLPSDRFSAERTGGSVSTLTIQRTQQEDSAVYLCASSLKYGTQYFGPGTRLLVL.